This T cell receptor beta chain was captured by sequencing in a study of breast tumors, draining lymph nodes, adjacent tissues. This clonotype was found many times. Its antigen is not known. This CDR3 is 11 amino acids long. The V and J ends lost 7 bases and 6 bases respectively, with 6 bases between them. Germline CDR1 LNHDA, CDR2 SQIVND (reference sequence). Study outcomes and limitations: Luminal-like breast cancer showed significantly higher tumor–nontumor repertoire similarity than basal-like.

TCRdb recomputed calls from the multiplex PCR reads with MiXCR, one row per CDR3 protein. This sample yields approximately 47,000 distinct CDR3 sequences, of which more than 20% are seen a single time; more than 6.5% belongs to the top ten. This chain connects TRBV19 to TRBJ2-2; D not resolved. Sequencing was done on a sample of breast tumor tissue. This TCR was recovered from a female donor with breast cancer. Some clones in this sample may be carry-over from other donors' samples. In nucleotides, the CDR3 is TGTGCCAGTAATTTGGCCGGGGAGCTGTTTTTT. Translation gives CASNLAGELFF.